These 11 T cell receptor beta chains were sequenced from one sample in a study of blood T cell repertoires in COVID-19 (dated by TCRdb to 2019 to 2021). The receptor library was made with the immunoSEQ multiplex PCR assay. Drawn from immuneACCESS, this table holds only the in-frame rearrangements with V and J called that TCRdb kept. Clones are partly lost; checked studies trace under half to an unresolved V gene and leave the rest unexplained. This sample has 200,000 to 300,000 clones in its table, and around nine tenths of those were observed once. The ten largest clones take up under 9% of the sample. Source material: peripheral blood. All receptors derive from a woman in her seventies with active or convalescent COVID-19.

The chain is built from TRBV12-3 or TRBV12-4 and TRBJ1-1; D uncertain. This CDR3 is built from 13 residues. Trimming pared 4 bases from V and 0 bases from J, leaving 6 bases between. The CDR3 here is CASSSKMNTEAFF. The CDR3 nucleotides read TGTGCCAGCAGTTCTAAGATGAACACTGAAGCTTTCTTT.

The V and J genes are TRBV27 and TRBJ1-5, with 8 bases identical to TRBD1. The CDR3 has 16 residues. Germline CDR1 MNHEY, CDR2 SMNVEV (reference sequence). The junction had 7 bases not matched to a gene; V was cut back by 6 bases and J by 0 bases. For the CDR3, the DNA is TGTGCCAGCAGCCCTAGACAGGGGTTTAGCAATCAGCCCCAGCATTTT. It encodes CASSPRQGFSNQPQHF.

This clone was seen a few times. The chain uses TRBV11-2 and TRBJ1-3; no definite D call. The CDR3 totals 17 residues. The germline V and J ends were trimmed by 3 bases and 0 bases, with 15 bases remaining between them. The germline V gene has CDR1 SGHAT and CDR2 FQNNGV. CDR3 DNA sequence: TGTGCCAGCAGCTTGCGTGGACTCGGCCGCTCTGGAAACACCATATATTTT. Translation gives CASSLRGLGRSGNTIYF.

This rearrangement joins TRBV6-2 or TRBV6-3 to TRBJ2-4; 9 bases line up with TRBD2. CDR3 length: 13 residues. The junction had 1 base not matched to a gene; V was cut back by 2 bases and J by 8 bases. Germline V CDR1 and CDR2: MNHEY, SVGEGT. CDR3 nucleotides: TGTGCCAGCAGTTACGGCGGGGGGGACATTCAGTACTTC. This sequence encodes CASSYGGGDIQYF.

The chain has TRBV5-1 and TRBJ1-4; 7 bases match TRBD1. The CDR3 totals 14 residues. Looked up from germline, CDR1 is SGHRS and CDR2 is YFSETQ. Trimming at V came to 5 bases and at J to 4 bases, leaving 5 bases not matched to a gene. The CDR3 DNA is TGCGCCAGCAGACTGACAGGGTTTAATGAAAAACTGTTTTTT. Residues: CASRLTGFNEKLFF.

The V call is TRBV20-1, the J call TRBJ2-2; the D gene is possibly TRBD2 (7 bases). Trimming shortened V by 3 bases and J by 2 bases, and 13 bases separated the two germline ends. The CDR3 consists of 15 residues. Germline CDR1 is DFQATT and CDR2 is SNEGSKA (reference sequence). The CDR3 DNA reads TGCAGTGCTAGTATCGGGGGGCTTAACACCGGGGAGCTGTTTTTT. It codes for CSASIGGLNTGELFF.

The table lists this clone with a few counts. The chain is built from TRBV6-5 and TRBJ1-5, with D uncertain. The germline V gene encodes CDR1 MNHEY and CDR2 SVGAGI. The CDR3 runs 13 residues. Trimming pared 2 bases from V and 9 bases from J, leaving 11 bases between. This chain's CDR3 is CASSYQLRGPQHF. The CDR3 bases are TGTGCCAGCAGTTACCAGTTACGGGGGCCCCAGCATTTT.

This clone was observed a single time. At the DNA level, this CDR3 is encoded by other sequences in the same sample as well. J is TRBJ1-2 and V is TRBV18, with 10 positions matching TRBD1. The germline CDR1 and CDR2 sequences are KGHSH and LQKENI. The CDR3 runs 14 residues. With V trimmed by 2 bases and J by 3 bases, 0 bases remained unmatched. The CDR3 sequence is CASSPGTGDYGYTF. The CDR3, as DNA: TGTGCCAGCTCACCAGGGACAGGGGACTATGGCTACACCTTC.

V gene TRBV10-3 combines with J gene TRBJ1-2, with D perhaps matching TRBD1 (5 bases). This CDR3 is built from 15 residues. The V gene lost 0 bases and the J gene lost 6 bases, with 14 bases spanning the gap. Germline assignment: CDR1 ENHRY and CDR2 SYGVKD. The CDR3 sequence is CAISESNGLGDGYTF. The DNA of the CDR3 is TGTGCCATCAGTGAGTCGAATGGGCTAGGGGATGGCTACACCTTC.

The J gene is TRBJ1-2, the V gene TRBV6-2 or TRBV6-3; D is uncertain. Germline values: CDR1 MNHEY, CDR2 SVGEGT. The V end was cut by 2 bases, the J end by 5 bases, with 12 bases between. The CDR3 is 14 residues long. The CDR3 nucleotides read TGTGCCAGCAGTTACCAGAGTCGGGGTTATGGCTACACCTTC. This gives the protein CASSYQSRGYGYTF.

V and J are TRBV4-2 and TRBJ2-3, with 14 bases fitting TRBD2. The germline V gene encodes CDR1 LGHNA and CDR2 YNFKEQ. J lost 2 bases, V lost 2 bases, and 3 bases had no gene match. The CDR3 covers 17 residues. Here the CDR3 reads CASSQRLAGGTTDTQYF. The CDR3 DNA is TGTGCCAGCAGCCAAAGACTAGCGGGGGGGACCACAGATACGCAGTATTTT.